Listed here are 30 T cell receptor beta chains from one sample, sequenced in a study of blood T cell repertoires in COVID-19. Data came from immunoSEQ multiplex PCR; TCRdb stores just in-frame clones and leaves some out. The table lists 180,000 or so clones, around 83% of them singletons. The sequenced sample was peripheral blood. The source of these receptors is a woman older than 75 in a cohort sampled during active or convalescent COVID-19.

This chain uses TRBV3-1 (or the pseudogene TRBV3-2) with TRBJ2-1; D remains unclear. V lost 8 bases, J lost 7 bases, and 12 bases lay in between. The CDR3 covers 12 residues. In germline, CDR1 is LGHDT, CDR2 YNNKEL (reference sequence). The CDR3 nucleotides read TGTGCCAGCCACAACCCCCCAAATGAGCAGTTCTTC. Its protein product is CASHNPPNEQFF.

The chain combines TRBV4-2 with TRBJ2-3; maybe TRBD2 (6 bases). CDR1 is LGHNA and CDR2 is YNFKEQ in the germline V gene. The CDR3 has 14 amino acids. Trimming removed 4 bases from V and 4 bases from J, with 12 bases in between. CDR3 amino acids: CASSPGGGPDTQYF. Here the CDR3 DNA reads TGTGCCAGCAGCCCCGGGGGTGGGCCAGATACGCAGTATTTT.

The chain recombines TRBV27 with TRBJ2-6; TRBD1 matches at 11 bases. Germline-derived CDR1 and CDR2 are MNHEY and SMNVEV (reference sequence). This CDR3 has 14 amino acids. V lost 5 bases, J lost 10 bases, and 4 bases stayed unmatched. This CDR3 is CASSPGTGGNVLTF. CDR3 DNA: TGTGCCAGCAGTCCCGGGACAGGGGGAAACGTCCTGACTTTC.

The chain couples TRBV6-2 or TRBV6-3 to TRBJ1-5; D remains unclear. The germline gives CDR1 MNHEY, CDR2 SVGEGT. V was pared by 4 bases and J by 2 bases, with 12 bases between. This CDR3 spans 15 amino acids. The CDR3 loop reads CASSLRSAGNQPQHF. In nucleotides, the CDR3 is TGTGCCAGCAGTTTGCGGAGTGCGGGCAATCAGCCCCAGCATTTT.

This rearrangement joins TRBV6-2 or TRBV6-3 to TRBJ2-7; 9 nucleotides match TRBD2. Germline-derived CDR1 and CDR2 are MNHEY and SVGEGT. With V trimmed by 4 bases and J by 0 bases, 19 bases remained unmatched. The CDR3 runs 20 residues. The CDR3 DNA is TGTGCCAGCAGTTCCCGGGCGCTAGCGGGATGGGAGGCTAGCTCCTACGAGCAGTACGTC. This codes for CASSSRALAGWEASSYEQYV.

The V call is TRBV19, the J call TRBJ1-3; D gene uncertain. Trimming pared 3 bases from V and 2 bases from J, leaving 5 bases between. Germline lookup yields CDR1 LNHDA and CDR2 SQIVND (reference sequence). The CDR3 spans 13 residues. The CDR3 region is CASSIQAGNTIYF. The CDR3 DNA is TGTGCCAGTAGTATTCAGGCTGGAAACACCATATATTTT.

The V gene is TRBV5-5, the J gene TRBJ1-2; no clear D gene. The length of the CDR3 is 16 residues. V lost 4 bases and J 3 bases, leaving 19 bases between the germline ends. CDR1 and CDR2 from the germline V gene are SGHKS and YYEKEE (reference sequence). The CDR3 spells CASSPQVRQPYYGYTF. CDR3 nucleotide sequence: TGTGCCAGCAGCCCTCAGGTCCGGCAGCCATACTATGGCTACACCTTC.

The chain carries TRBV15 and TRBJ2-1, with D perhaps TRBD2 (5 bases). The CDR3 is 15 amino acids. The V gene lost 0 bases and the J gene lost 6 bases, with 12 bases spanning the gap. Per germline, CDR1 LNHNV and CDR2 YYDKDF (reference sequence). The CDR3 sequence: CATSRELEIPNEQFF. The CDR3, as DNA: TGTGCCACCAGCAGAGAACTAGAGATACCCAATGAGCAGTTCTTC. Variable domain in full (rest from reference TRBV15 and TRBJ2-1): DAMVIQNPRYQVTQFGKPVTLSCSQTLNHNVMYWYQQKSSQAPKLLFHYYDKDFNNEADTPDNFQSRRPNTSFCFLDIRSPGLGDTAMYLCATSRELEIPNEQFFGPGTRLTVL.

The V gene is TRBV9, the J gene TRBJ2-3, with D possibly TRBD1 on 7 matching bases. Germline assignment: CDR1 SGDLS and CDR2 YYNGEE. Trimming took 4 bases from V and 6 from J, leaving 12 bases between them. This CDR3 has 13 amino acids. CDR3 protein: CASSPGGSDTQYF. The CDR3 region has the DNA TGTGCCAGCAGCCCAGGGGGGTCCGATACGCAGTATTTT.

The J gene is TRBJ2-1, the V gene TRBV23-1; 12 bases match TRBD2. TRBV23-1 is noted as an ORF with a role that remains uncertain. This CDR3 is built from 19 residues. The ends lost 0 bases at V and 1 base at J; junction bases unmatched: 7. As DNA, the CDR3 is TGCGCCAGCAGTCAATCTACCCTAGCGGGAGGGCCATCCTACAATGAGCAGTTCTTC. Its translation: CASSQSTLAGGPSYNEQFF.

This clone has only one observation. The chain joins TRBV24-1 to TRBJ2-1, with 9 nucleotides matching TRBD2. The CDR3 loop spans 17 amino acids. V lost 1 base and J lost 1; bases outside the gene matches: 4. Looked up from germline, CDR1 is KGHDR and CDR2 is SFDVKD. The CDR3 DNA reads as TGTGCCACCAGTGATTTTGGGACTAGCAAGTCCTACAATGAGCAGTTCTTC. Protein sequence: CATSDFGTSKSYNEQFF.

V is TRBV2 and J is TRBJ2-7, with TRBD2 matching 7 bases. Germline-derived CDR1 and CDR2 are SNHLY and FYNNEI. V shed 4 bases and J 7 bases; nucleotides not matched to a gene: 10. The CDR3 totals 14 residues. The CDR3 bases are TGTGCCAGCAGTGTATTGGCGGGAGTGGGGGAGCAGTACGTC. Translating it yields CASSVLAGVGEQYV.

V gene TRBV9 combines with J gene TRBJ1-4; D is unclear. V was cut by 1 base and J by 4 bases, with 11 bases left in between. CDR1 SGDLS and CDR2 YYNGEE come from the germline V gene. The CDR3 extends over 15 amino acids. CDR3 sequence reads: CASSVSTSFNEKLFF. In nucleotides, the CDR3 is TGTGCCAGCAGCGTATCAACATCCTTTAATGAAAAACTGTTTTTT.

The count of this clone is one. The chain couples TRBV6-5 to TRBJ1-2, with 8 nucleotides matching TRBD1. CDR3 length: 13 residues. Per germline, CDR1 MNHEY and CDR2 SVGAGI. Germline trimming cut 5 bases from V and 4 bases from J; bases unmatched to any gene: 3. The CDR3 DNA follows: TGTGCCAGCAGTAGGGACAGGTCCTATGGCTACACCTTC. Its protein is CASSRDRSYGYTF.

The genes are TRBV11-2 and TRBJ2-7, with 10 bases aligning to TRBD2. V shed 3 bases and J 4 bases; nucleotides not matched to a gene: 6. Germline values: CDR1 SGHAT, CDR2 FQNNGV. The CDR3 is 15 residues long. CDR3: CASSFVSGGLYEQYF. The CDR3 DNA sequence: TGTGCCAGCAGCTTCGTTAGCGGGGGGCTGTACGAGCAGTACTTC. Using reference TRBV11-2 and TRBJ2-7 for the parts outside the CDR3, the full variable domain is EAGVAQSPRYKIIEKRQSVAFWCNPISGHATLYWYQQILGQGPKLLIQFQNNGVVDDSQLPKDRFSAERLKGVDSTLKIQPAKLEDSAVYLCASSFVSGGLYEQYFGPGTRLTVT.

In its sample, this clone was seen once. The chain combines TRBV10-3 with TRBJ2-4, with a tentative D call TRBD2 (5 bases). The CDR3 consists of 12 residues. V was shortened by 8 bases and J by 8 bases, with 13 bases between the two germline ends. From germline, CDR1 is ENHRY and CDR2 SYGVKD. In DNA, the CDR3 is TGTGCCATCTCCCCCCAGGAGGACATTCAGTACTTC. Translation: CAISPQEDIQYF.

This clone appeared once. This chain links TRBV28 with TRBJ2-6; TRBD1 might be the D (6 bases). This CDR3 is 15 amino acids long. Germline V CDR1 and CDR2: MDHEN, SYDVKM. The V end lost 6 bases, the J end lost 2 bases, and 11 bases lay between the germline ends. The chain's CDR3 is CASRYTGTGANVLTF. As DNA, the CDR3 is TGTGCCAGCAGATATACAGGGACTGGGGCCAACGTCCTGACTTTC.

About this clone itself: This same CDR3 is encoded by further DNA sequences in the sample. The CDR3 is CASSILAGPYEQYF. CDR3 bases: TGTGCCAGTAGTATTTTAGCGGGGCCCTACGAGCAGTACTTC. The chain employs TRBV19 and TRBJ2-7, with 8 bases that match TRBD2. From germline, CDR1 is LNHDA and CDR2 SQIVND (reference sequence). V gave up 3 bases and J gave up 2 bases; unmatched junction bases: 3. CDR3 size: 14 residues. Full variable domain (missing parts from reference TRBV19 and TRBJ2-7): DGGITQSPKYLFRKEGQNVTLSCEQNLNHDAMYWYRQDPGQGLRLIYYSQIVNDFQKGDIAEGYSVSREKKESFPLTVTSAQKNPTAFYLCASSILAGPYEQYFGPGTRLTVT.

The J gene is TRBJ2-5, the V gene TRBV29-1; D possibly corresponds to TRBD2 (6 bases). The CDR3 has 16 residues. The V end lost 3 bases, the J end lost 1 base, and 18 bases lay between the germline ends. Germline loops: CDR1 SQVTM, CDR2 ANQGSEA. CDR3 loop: CSVEGSNRDSQETQYF. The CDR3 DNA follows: TGCAGCGTTGAGGGGTCAAACCGGGACTCCCAAGAGACCCAGTACTTC.

The CDR3 loop is CASSPARDRVDGYTF. CDR3 bases: TGTGCCAGCAGCCCCGCCCGGGACAGGGTCGATGGCTACACCTTC. This chain links TRBV6-5 with TRBJ1-2; 9 bases line up with TRBD1. Germline-derived CDR1 and CDR2 are MNHEY and SVGAGI. The J segment lost 6 bases and the V segment lost 6 bases, leaving 11 bases of the junction unmatched. The CDR3 length is 15 residues.

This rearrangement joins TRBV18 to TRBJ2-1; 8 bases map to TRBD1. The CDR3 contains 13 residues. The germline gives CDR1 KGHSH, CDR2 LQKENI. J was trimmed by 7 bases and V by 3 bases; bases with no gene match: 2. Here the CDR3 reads CASSPNRGNEQFF. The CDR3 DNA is TGTGCCAGCTCACCCAACAGGGGGAATGAGCAGTTCTTC.

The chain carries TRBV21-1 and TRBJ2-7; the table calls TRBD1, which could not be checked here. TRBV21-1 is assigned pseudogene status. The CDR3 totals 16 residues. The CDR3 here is CASSTPFAPDNHEQYV. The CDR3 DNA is TGTGCCAGCAGCACCCCATTCGCACCCGACAATCACGAGCAGTACGTC.

This chain's CDR3 is CSVVYGRTTGELFF. DNA of the CDR3: TGCAGCGTTGTTTACGGGAGGACCACCGGGGAGCTGTTTTTT. The chain uses TRBV29-1 and TRBJ2-2; TRBD2 matches 7 bases. The CDR3 has 14 residues. The germline gives CDR1 SQVTM, CDR2 ANQGSEA. V lost 4 bases and J lost 4; bases outside the gene matches: 6.

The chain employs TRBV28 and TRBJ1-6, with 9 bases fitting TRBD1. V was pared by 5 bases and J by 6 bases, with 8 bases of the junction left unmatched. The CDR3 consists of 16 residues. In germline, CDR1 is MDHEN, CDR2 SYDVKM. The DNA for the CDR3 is TGTGCCAGCAGTCTACCTAGGACAGGGGTTAATTCACCCCTCCACTTT. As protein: CASSLPRTGVNSPLHF.

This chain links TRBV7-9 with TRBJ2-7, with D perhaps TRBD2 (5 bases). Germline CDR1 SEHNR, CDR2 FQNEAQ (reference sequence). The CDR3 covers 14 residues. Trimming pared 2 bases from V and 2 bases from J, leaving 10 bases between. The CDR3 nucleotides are TGTGCCAGCAGCTTAAGTGAGGGCACCTACGAGCAGTACTTC. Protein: CASSLSEGTYEQYF.

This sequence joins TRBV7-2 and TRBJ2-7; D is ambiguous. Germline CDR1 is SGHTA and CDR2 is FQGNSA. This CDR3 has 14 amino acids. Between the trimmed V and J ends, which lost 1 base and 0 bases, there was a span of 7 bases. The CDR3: CASSLDYNSYEQYF. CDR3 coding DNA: TGTGCCAGCAGCTTAGACTACAACTCCTACGAGCAGTACTTC.

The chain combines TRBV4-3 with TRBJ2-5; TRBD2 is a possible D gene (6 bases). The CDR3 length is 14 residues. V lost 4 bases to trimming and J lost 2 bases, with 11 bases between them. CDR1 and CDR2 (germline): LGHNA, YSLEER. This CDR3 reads CASSLIGTQETQYF. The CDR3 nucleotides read TGCGCCAGCAGCCTCATCGGGACTCAAGAGACCCAGTACTTC.

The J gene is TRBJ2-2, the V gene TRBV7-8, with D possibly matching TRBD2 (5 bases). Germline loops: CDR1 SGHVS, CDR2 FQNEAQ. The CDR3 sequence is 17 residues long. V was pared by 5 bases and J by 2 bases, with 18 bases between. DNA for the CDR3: TGTGCCAGCAGCACCCCGCGCGCGGGCCCAAACACCGGGGAGCTGTTTTTT. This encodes CASSTPRAGPNTGELFF.

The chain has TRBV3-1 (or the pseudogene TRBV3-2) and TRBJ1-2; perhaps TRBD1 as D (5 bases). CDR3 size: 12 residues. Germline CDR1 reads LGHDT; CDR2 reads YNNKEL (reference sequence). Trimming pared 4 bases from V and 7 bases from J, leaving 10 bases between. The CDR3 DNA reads TGTGCCAGCAGCCTCCCGGGACTTGGCTACACCTTC. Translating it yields CASSLPGLGYTF.

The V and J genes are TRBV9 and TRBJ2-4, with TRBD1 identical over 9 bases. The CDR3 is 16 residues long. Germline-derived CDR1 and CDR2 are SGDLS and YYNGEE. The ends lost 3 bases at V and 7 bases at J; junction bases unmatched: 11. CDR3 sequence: CASSAPRTGVPNIQYF. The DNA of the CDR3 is TGTGCCAGCAGCGCCCCCCGGACAGGGGTTCCCAACATTCAGTACTTC. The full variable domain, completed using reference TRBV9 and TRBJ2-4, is DSGVTQTPKHLITATGQRVTLRCSPRSGDLSVYWYQQSLDQGLQFLIQYYNGEERAKGNILERFSAQQFPDLHSELNLSSLELGDSALYFCASSAPRTGVPNIQYFGAGTRLSVL.